These T cell receptor beta chains were read from a single sample in a study of cytomegalovirus exposure and HLA in healthy donors. Assay used: immunoSEQ multiplex PCR; TCRdb lists only in-frame clones, some missing. The data show roughly 98,000 clones, about four fifths seen once. Sequencing was done on a sample of PBMCs. The receptors here all came from a woman between 70 and 85 years old in good health and CMV-seropositive. Both conserved end residues are part of each CDR3. D genes are given only for firm matches. Size is omitted from some rows. Given values are once, few, many or a class for expanded clones.

V gene	D gene	clone size	J gene	CDR3 DNA	CDR3 protein
TRBV6-6	-	-	TRBJ2-1	TGTGCCAGCAGTTACTCCCTAGCTCTCAATGAGCAGTTCTTC	CASSYSLALNEQFF
TRBV19	TRBD1	once	TRBJ2-7	TGTGCCAGTAGTATCGCTGGACAGGTCTACGAGCAGTACTTC	CASSIAGQVYEQYF
TRBV2	-	-	TRBJ1-4	TGTGCCAGCAGTGATTGGGGGGGTAATGAAAAACTGTTTTTT	CASSDWGGNEKLFF
TRBV19	-	-	TRBJ2-3	TGTGCCAGTAGGCGACTAGAGTCAACAGATACGCAGTATTTT	CASRRLESTDTQYF
TRBV7-3	TRBD1	-	TRBJ2-5	TGTGCCAGCAGCCCAAGGGGGACAGAGCGCAAGGACCAGTACTTC	CASSPRGTERKDQYF
TRBV9	TRBD2	-	TRBJ2-1	TGTGCCAGCAGCTTAACGACTAGCGGGCTCGATGAGCAGTTCTTC	CASSLTTSGLDEQFF
TRBV19	TRBD1	-	TRBJ1-5	TGTGCCAGTAAGGGGAAGGGGACAGGGGTTGGCAATCAGCCCCAGCATTTT	CASKGKGTGVGNQPQHF
TRBV9	-	-	TRBJ1-1	TGTGCCAGCAGCGTAGGCCTTACTGGGGGGGGCACTGAAGCTTTCTTT	CASSVGLTGGGTEAFF
TRBV2	TRBD1	once	TRBJ1-2	TGTGCCAACCCGACAGGGGTTGACTATGGCTACACCTTC	CANPTGVDYGYTF
TRBV5-1	-	-	TRBJ2-5	TGCGCCAGCAGCCAAAGAACAGGGTGGGGGGGAGAGACCCAGTACTTC	CASSQRTGWGGETQYF
TRBV27	-	-	TRBJ1-2	TGTGCCAGCACCGCGCGAGAGGCGTCCGGCTACACCTTC	CASTAREASGYTF
TRBV6-6	-	once	TRBJ1-1	TGTGCCAGCAGTTACGCCTCGGGGGTGAGAGACACTGAAGCTTTCTTT	CASSYASGVRDTEAFF
TRBV18	TRBD2	-	TRBJ2-7	TGTGCCAGCTCACCCCGGCGGGAGGGCCACGAGCAGTACTTC	CASSPRREGHEQYF
TRBV4-2	-	-	TRBJ1-1	TGTGCCAGCGGCCGGGGGGACACTGAAGCTTTCTTT	CASGRGDTEAFF
TRBV4-2	TRBD1	-	TRBJ1-2	TGTGCCAGCAGCCTCCGACAGGGATCGGCTAACTATGGCTACACCTTC	CASSLRQGSANYGYTF
TRBV7-9	-	-	TRBJ2-7	TGTTCCAGCAGCCTCGGACTCGAGCAGTACTTC	CSSSLGLEQYF
TRBV19	TRBD1	-	TRBJ1-2	TGTGCCAGTAGTATGGGACAGCTGGAGTATGGCTACACCTTC	CASSMGQLEYGYTF
TRBV4-1	TRBD1	-	TRBJ1-4	TGCGCCAGCAGCCTACTGGGGACAGGGAAACTCCCAACTAATGAAAAACTGTTTTTT	CASSLLGTGKLPTNEKLFF
TRBV10-3	TRBD1	-	TRBJ2-3	TGTGCCATCGGGATCAGGGGGACCACAGATACGCAGTATTTT	CAIGIRGTTDTQYF
TRBV28	TRBD1	-	TRBJ1-5	TGTGCCAGCAGTATTGACAGGGGTCTACTCTCTCAGCCCCAGCATTTT	CASSIDRGLLSQPQHF
TRBV19	-	-	TRBJ1-3	TGTGCCAGTAGTATACAGGGCCAGCGAAACACCATATATTTT	CASSIQGQRNTIYF
TRBV19	-	once	TRBJ2-1	TGTGCCAGTAGGGACTTAACAGGGAACAATGAGCAGTTCTTC	CASRDLTGNNEQFF
TRBV11-2	-	once	TRBJ2-2	TGTGCCAGCAGCTTACGGAGCGGAATTAACACCGGGGAGCTGTTTTTT	CASSLRSGINTGELFF
TRBV28	TRBD1	-	TRBJ2-1	TGTGCCAGCAGGGGACAGTACAATGAGCAGTTCTTC	CASRGQYNEQFF
TRBV30	TRBD2	-	TRBJ2-7	TGTGCCTTCACGCGGGGCGGGAGACTCGGTTACGAGCAGTACTTC	CAFTRGGRLGYEQYF
TRBV4-1	-	-	TRBJ1-3	TGCGCCAGCAGCCTTACTGGACAGGGAAACACCATATATTTT	CASSLTGQGNTIYF
TRBV7-2	-	-	TRBJ2-3	TGTGCCAGCAGCTTCGTATACACAGATACGCAGTATTTT	CASSFVYTDTQYF
TRBV29-1	-	-	TRBJ2-7	TGCAGCGTTTTACAGGGTTCGTCCTACGAGCAGTACTTC	CSVLQGSSYEQYF
TRBV19	-	-	TRBJ1-4	TGTGCCAGTAGTCTGGACAGTTCTAATGAAAAACTGTTTTTT	CASSLDSSNEKLFF
TRBV4-3	-	-	TRBJ2-7	TGCGCCAGCAGCCAGCAGCAGGGTTACGAGCAGTACTTC	CASSQQQGYEQYF
TRBV7-3	-	many	TRBJ1-2	TGTGCCAGCAGCTTAAACCCGGGAAATCATGGCTACACCTTC	CASSLNPGNHGYTF
TRBV11-2	-	-	TRBJ2-7	TGTGCCAGCAGCTCTCACGGACAGAGCTTTCCCTACGAGCAGTACTTC	CASSSHGQSFPYEQYF
TRBV28	TRBD1	-	TRBJ1-3	TGTACCACAGGGGCGGGAAACACCATATATTTT	CTTGAGNTIYF
TRBV7-2	TRBD1	few	TRBJ1-6	TGTGCCAGCAGCTCCTCCCAGGGGACAGTCAAAGAGTATTCACCCCTCCACTTT	CASSSSQGTVKEYSPLHF
TRBV7-3	TRBD1	-	TRBJ2-2	TGTGCCAGCAGCCGGGACAGGGGGCCCGGGGAGCTGTTTTTT	CASSRDRGPGELFF
TRBV6-5	-	once	TRBJ1-4	TGTGCCAGCACCCCCTCGGGAGGAAGACTGTTTTTT	CASTPSGGRLFF
TRBV10-1	-	-	TRBJ2-3	TGCGCCAGCGGGACAAGCACAGATACGCAGTATTTT	CASGTSTDTQYF
TRBV11-2	TRBD1	-	TRBJ1-2	TGTGCCAGCAGCCGCGGCCGCGGGACAGACTATGGCTACACCTTC	CASSRGRGTDYGYTF
TRBV5-1	-	-	TRBJ2-7	TGCGCCAGCCGGGGAGGAGCCTACGAGCAGTACTTC	CASRGGAYEQYF
TRBV11-1	TRBD1	-	TRBJ1-2	TGTGCCAGCAGCTTAGTCGGGACAGGGGATGGCTACACCTTC	CASSLVGTGDGYTF
TRBV6-5	TRBD2	-	TRBJ2-7	TGTGCCAGCAGTTACAGCGGGGCGAGCTCCTACGAGCAGTACTTC	CASSYSGASSYEQYF
TRBV5-4	TRBD1	-	TRBJ2-7	TGTGCCAGCAGCTCCCGGGACAGGTCCTACGAGCAGTACTTC	CASSSRDRSYEQYF
TRBV5-4	-	-	TRBJ2-5	TGTGCCAGCAGCTTGGATTGGGGCTTGGGAGAGACCCAGTACTTC	CASSLDWGLGETQYF
TRBV28	TRBD1	-	TRBJ2-7	TGTGCCAGCAGTCACAGACAGGGGCGGGGTGAGCAGTACTTC	CASSHRQGRGEQYF
TRBV4-3	TRBD1	few	TRBJ1-4	TGCGCCAGCAGCCCAGGGACAGCAACTAATGAAAAACTGTTTTTT	CASSPGTATNEKLFF
TRBV7-2	TRBD1	-	TRBJ2-7	TGTGCCAGCAGCTTAGTGGGACAGGGGGCCTACGAGCAGTACTTC	CASSLVGQGAYEQYF
TRBV30	TRBD2	-	TRBJ2-2	TGTGCCTGGATGGGACTAGCGGGATCGACCGGGGAGCTGTTTTTT	CAWMGLAGSTGELFF
TRBV5-1	-	-	TRBJ2-3	TGCGCCAGCACCCTCAAGGGGGGCACAGATACGCAGTATTTT	CASTLKGGTDTQYF
TRBV5-5	-	-	TRBJ2-1	TGTGCCAGCAGCTTGGTGGGGGCTGGAAGCAATGAGCAGTTCTTC	CASSLVGAGSNEQFF
TRBV7-9	-	few	TRBJ1-4	TGTGCCAGCAGCTTAGGGCAGGGTCTATGGAAACTGTTTTTT	CASSLGQGLWKLFF
TRBV5-1	-	-	TRBJ2-1	TGCGCCAGCAGCTTGGTGGTGCAGCGACGGCAGTTCTTC	CASSLVVQRRQFF
TRBV2	TRBD2	few	TRBJ2-3	TGTGCCAGCCTAGCGGGGTGGGGTACAGATACGCAGTATTTT	CASLAGWGTDTQYF
TRBV6-6	TRBD1	-	TRBJ2-1	TGTGCCAGCAGACCGACAGGGACGGCCTACAATGAGCAGTTCTTC	CASRPTGTAYNEQFF
TRBV5-1	-	few	TRBJ1-1	TGCGCCAGCAGGATGTCCGGGAACACTGAAGCTTTCTTT	CASRMSGNTEAFF
TRBV6-5	TRBD1	-	TRBJ1-6	TGTGCCAGCAGTCGTGGACAGGCTAATTCACCCCTCCACTTT	CASSRGQANSPLHF
TRBV19	-	-	TRBJ2-6	TGTGCCAGTAGTACGAACCTCCGGGACACCAACGTCCTGACTTTC	CASSTNLRDTNVLTF
TRBV11-1	TRBD2	-	TRBJ2-1	TGTGCCAGCAGCTTAAGAACTAGCGGCAATGAGCAGTTCTTC	CASSLRTSGNEQFF
TRBV30	-	many	TRBJ1-1	TGTGCCTGGAGCGTTAGGGGGAACACTGAAGCTTTCTTT	CAWSVRGNTEAFF
TRBV9	TRBD1	few	TRBJ1-6	TGTGCCAGCAGCGATACGCCGACCGGGACAGGGGTTTCACCCCTCCACTTT	CASSDTPTGTGVSPLHF
TRBV7-9	TRBD1	-	TRBJ1-5	TGTGCCAGCAGCTTGGCAGGGGGCGTAAGCAATCAGCCCCAGCATTTT	CASSLAGGVSNQPQHF